One T cell receptor beta chain is described in this entry. Its antigen is still unknown. No base qualities exist here, and no much larger clone lies one base off it. For this chain, trimming is 0 bases at the V end and 13 bases at the J end, and the number of junction bases without a gene match is 9. CDR1 LGHNA and CDR2 YSLEER were looked up in the germline V gene. From the cysteine through the phenylalanine, the CDR3 covers 15 amino acids. Just CDR3 DNA is preserved here, 45 bases in frame from base 1. This entry belongs to a study of identical twins (dated by TCRdb to 2016 to 2017). With regard to the full study: TCR alpha and beta repertoires from monozygotic twins, unrelated adults of various ages and cord blood were deep-sequenced to test whether fetal clonotypes persist. To rule out contamination, the twin experiments were replicated at different times with different library preparation protocols.

Every donor in the study was a healthy Caucasian. The study also sequenced three unrelated non-twin adults: a male aged 18 to 29, a male aged 50 to 59 and a female aged 50 to 59. Using Miltenyi CD45RO+ enrichment and human naive T-cell isolation kits, memory (CD45RO+) and naive T cells were isolated from PBMC. Points the paper makes about the study in general: Invariant T cells such as MAIT and iNKT could partly confound zero-insertion analyses, although diverse VJ usage argued against such confounding for most clonotypes. In monozygotic twins, out-of-frame TCR alpha sharing was systematically underestimated by recombination models, although the models agreed with sharing between unrelated individuals. Because the same donors could not be followed over many years, conclusions were based on cross-sectional statistical analysis. Out-of-frame TCR alpha sequences shared between twins showed an excess of low generation-probability sequences compared with coincidental sharing between unrelated individuals. Excess twin sharing in beta out-of-frame sequences was weaker because fewer shared sequences lowered the signal-to-noise ratio. Fewer insertions were carried by abundant cord blood beta clonotypes; a weaker similar trend was observed in young adult naive repertoires, while no such trend was observed in memory repertoires.

Library generation was performed with 5' RACE. Sequencer: Illumina HiSeq 2000. A universal primer binding site was added through template switching, and the final cDNA carried a unique molecular identifier so that TCR cDNA molecules could be counted accurately. Specific primers in the conserved constant-segment region were used to synthesize first-strand cDNA for TCR alpha and beta chains. Each cDNA library was double barcoded, with a SMART-Mk sample barcode plus Illumina barcodes, to control for contamination. Two successive PCR steps introduced TruSeq adapter sequences along with Illumina sample barcodes. TCR alpha and beta cDNA libraries were sequenced on the Illumina HiSeq platform with custom primers. In the authors' own workflow: MiGEC was used to process raw reads and extract unique molecular identifiers, and MiXCR was used to find CDR3 positions. Recombination models were inferred per individual with the repgenHMM and IGoR tools using an EM algorithm. Shared clonotype analysis was performed with the tcR package in R, normalizing sharing by the product of cloneset sizes. Out-of-frame nonproductive sequences were analyzed to study raw recombination free of thymic and clonal selection effects. The public reads were reanalyzed by TCRdb: fastp trimming at Q25, MiXCR alignment, in-frame beta chains only. Rows with one shared CDR3 protein collapse into an entry with the most common genes and DNA. The V and J calls follow TCRdb's processing rather than the paper's. Across this sample there are 420,000 or so distinct CDR3 sequences, with about 18% seen only once. The biggest ten clones account for approximately 12% of the sample.

Sequencing was carried out using naive T cells sorted from blood. In the paper's terms, the cell subset or site label means: cells isolated with a human naive T-cell isolation kit. This sequence uses TRBV4-3 and TRBJ2-1, with 10 bases aligning to TRBD2. This clonotype was obtained from a man aged 50 to 59 in good health. The bases read TGCGCCAGCAGCCAAGACAGCGGGAGGGCCCGCGTACAGTTCTTC. It specifies CASSQDSGRARVQFF.